The 14 T cell receptor beta chains below come from one sample, sequenced in a study of Graves' ophthalmopathy and Graves' hyperthyroidism. The authors amplified TCR beta CDR3 regions, and they did so from RNA transcripts for repertoire sequencing. After a first-round RT-PCR with HTBI primers, a second-round multiplex PCR was run. One entry per CDR3 protein results from TCRdb running MiXCR on the multiplex PCR reads. The table has some 48,000 distinct CDR3 sequences, around 48% seen once. The sample was peripheral blood. These receptors all stem from an adult man with Graves' ophthalmopathy.

In its sample, this clonotype was seen many times. The rearrangement links TRBV2 to TRBJ2-6; no reliable D call. The germline V and J ends were trimmed by 5 bases and 0 bases, with 5 bases remaining between them. From germline, CDR1 is SNHLY and CDR2 FYNNEI. The CDR3 has 14 residues. CDR3 region: CASSQASGANVLTF. The CDR3 DNA reads TGTGCCAGCAGTCAGGCCTCTGGGGCCAACGTCCTGACTTTC.

The chain couples TRBV7-2 to TRBJ2-1; 9 bases fit TRBD2. The trim removed 4 bases at V and 1 base at J, leaving 5 bases unmatched. CDR1 SGHTA and CDR2 FQGNSA come from the germline V gene. The CDR3 loop spans 16 amino acids. CDR3 DNA sequence: TGTGCCAGCAGCTCGCTCAGCGGGAGGTCCTACAATGAGCAGTTCTTC. Protein sequence: CASSSLSGRSYNEQFF.

Ten or more counts support this clonotype. The chain links TRBV6-1 to TRBJ2-7; D gene uncertain. This CDR3 is 14 amino acids long. Germline CDR1 is MNHNS and CDR2 is SASEGT. Trimming removed 0 bases from V and 2 bases from J, with 8 bases in between. The CDR3 DNA reads as TGTGCCAGCAGTGAAGCTCCCGGACCCTACGAGCAGTACTTC. This codes for CASSEAPGPYEQYF.

This clonotype was observed many times. V and J are TRBV2 and TRBJ2-3; TRBD2 aligns across 11 bases. This CDR3 is 15 amino acids long. Germline V gene data show CDR1 as SNHLY and CDR2 as FYNNEI. Trimming at V came to 8 bases and at J to 6 bases, leaving 10 bases not matched to a gene. In DNA, the CDR3 is TGTGCCAGCCAAACTAGCGGGGGCTCCCGGGATACGCAGTATTTT. Protein sequence: CASQTSGGSRDTQYF.

This clonotype was detected ten times or more. The CDR3 is CSTKGGRGEKLFF. The CDR3 DNA sequence: TGCAGTACCAAAGGGGGTCGCGGTGAAAAACTGTTTTTT. V and J are TRBV20-1 and TRBJ1-4, with D perhaps TRBD1 (6 bases). Germline V gene data show CDR1 as DFQATT and CDR2 as SNEGSKA (reference sequence). Trimming removed 8 bases at V and 7 bases at J, with 17 bases between. The CDR3 is 13 residues long.

There are many counts of this clonotype. The V gene is TRBV2, the J gene TRBJ1-2, with 7 bases identical to TRBD1. CDR1 is SNHLY, CDR2 FYNNEI, per germline. The V segment lost 6 bases and the J segment 1 base; nucleotides outside the gene matches: 5. The CDR3 spans 14 residues. CDR3 protein: CASRDRADNYGYTF. The DNA of the CDR3 is TGTGCCAGCAGAGACAGGGCCGATAACTATGGCTACACCTTC.

The chain combines TRBV25-1 with TRBJ2-7; maybe TRBD2 (6 bases). Trimming took 0 bases from V and 4 from J, leaving 7 bases between them. The V gene's germline CDR1 is MGHDK and CDR2 SYGVNS. The CDR3 contains 13 residues. The DNA for the CDR3 is TGTGCCAGCAGTGAATATGGGGGGTACGAGCAGTACGTC. Translated, it gives CASSEYGGYEQYV.

The chain is built from TRBV30 and TRBJ1-3; no definite D call. Germline values: CDR1 GTSNPN, CDR2 SVGIG (reference sequence). The CDR3 runs to 15 residues. The V end lost 0 bases, the J end lost 0 bases, and 9 bases lay between the germline ends. CDR3 coding DNA: TGTGCCTGGAGTGTAAGACCGAGCTCTGGAAACACCATATATTTT. Its protein is CAWSVRPSSGNTIYF.

This clonotype has only a few counts. V gene TRBV10-3 combines with J gene TRBJ2-3; TRBD2 matches 8 bases. The ends lost 6 bases at V and 0 bases at J; junction bases unmatched: 2. This CDR3 is built from 14 residues. CDR1 is ENHRY and CDR2 is SYGVKD in the germline V gene. The CDR3 DNA reads as TGTGCCATCAGCATAGCGGGGAGCACAGATACGCAGTATTTT. It specifies CAISIAGSTDTQYF.

The chain combines TRBV2 with TRBJ2-1, with 8 bases aligning to TRBD2. The CDR3 loop spans 14 amino acids. Trimming at V came to 4 bases and at J to 6 bases, leaving 5 bases not matched to a gene. Germline lookup yields CDR1 SNHLY and CDR2 FYNNEI. Written as DNA, the CDR3 is TGTGCCAGCAGTGGAAATCTAGCGGGCAATGAGCAGTTCTTC. Its translation: CASSGNLAGNEQFF.

This clonotype was found many times. V usage is TRBV3-1 and J usage is TRBJ2-3; D unresolved. Germline V CDR1 and CDR2: LGHDT, YNNKEL (reference sequence). V dropped 2 bases and J dropped 0 bases, with 9 bases sitting between them. This CDR3 region has 15 residues. In DNA, the CDR3 is TGTGCCAGCAGCCAATTTGACCGAAGCACAGATACGCAGTATTTT. Translating gives CASSQFDRSTDTQYF.

This clonotype was observed at least ten times. The chain couples TRBV6-5 to TRBJ1-3, with D possibly matching TRBD1 (5 bases). This CDR3 contains 14 residues. V lost 10 bases and J lost 0, with 13 bases in between. Germline V gene data show CDR1 as MNHEY and CDR2 as SVGAGI. The CDR3 nucleotides are TGTGCCACCGCCGTGGGGGTCTCTGGAAACACCATATATTTT. Translation: CATAVGVSGNTIYF.

This clonotype was observed many times. The V call is TRBV24-1, the J call TRBJ1-2; D may be TRBD1 (5 bases). Trimming stripped 2 bases from V and 4 bases from J, with 10 bases between. Germline CDR1 reads KGHDR; CDR2 reads SFDVKD. CDR3 length equals 14 residues. The CDR3 is CATSDSAGIYGYTF. Here the CDR3 DNA reads TGTGCCACCAGTGATTCGGCAGGGATCTATGGCTACACCTTC.

The chain is built from TRBV18 and TRBJ1-6; no definite D call. Per germline, CDR1 KGHSH and CDR2 LQKENI. This CDR3 region has 12 residues. Trimming took 3 bases from V and 8 from J, leaving 5 bases between them. The CDR3 region has the DNA TGTGCCAGCTCACCCGGTGATTCACCCCTCCACTTT. Encoded protein: CASSPGDSPLHF.